The entry that follows covers one TCR beta chain sequence. This sample stems from a study of blood T cell repertoires in COVID-19. Method: immunoSEQ multiplex PCR; TCRdb's copy keeps in-frame clones and lacks some. The sample has hundreds of thousands of clones; 90% are singletons. This CDR3 has 16 residues. Germline CDR1 DFQATT, CDR2 SNEGSKA (reference sequence). The junction had 4 bases not matched to a gene; V was cut back by 3 bases and J by 0 bases. This TCR derives from a middle-aged man who had been exposed to COVID-19. Sequencing was performed on PBMCs or T cells enriched from blood (not recorded which). V and J are TRBV20-1 and TRBJ1-6, with 8 bases matching TRBD1. The CDR3 DNA reads TGCAGTGCTAGTCGACAGGGGAGCTCCTATAATTCACCCCTCCACTTT. Translated, it gives CSASRQGSSYNSPLHF.